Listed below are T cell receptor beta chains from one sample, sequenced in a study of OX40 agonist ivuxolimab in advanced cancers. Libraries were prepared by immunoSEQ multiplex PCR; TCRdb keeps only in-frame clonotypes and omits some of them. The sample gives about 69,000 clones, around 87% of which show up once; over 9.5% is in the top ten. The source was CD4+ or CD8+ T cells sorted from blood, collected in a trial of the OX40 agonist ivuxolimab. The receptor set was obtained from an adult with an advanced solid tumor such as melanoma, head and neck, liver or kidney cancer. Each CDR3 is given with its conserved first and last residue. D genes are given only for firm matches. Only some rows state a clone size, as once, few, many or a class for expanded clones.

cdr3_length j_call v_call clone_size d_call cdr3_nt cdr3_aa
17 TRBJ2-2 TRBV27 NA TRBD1 TGTGCCAGCAGTTTTCTACGACAGGGGGCAGGTACCGGGGAGCTGTTTTTT CASSFLRQGAGTGELFF
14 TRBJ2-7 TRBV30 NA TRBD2 TGTGCCTGGAAGGGGCGCGGGAGAGGCTACGAGCAGTACTTC CAWKGRGRGYEQYF
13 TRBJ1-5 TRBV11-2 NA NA TGTGCCAGCAGCTTAGACAGGGGCCAGCCCCAGCATTTT CASSLDRGQPQHF
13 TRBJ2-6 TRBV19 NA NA TGTGCCAGTAGCGGCTCTGGGGCCAACGTCCTGACTTTC CASSGSGANVLTF
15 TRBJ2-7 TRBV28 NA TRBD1 TGTGCCATCTGCCGGGGACCGGGACAGGGGTACGAGCAGTACTTC CAICRGPGQGYEQYF
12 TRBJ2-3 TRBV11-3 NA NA TGTGCCAGCAGCTCTGCTATAAGTACGCAGTATTTT CASSSAISTQYF
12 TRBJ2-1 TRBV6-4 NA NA TGTGCCAGCACAGCGTATTACAATGAGCAGTTCTTC CASTAYYNEQFF
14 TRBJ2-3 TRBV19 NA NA TGTGCCAGTATGGAAGGGGGGAGCACAGATACGCAGTATTTT CASMEGGSTDTQYF
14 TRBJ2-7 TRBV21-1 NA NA TGTGCCAGCAGCAACCACAGCCCCAAATACGAGCAGTACTTC CASSNHSPKYEQYF
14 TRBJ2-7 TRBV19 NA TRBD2 TGTGCCAGTAGGACGACTAGCGGGACCTACGAGCAGTACTTC CASRTTSGTYEQYF
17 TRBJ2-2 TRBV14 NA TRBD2 TGTGCCAGCAGCCAACGCCGGACTAGCAGGAACACCGGGGAGCTGTTTTTT CASSQRRTSRNTGELFF
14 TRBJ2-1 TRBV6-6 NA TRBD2 TGTGCCAGCAGTTCTAGCGGGTTCTACAATGAGCAGTTCTTC CASSSSGFYNEQFF
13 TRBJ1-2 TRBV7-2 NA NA TGTGCCAGCAGCTTAAATTGGCTCTATGGCTACACCTTC CASSLNWLYGYTF
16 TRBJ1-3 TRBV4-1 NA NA TGCGCCAGCAGCCAAGATCTGCAGGCATCTGGAAACACCATATATTTT CASSQDLQASGNTIYF
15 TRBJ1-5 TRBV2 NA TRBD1 TGTGCCAGCAGGATCGGGACAGTTTCTAATCAGCCCCAGCATTTT CASRIGTVSNQPQHF
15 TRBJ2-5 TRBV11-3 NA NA TGTGCCAGCAGCACCCGGTTCAGCAGCCAAGAGACCCAGTACTTC CASSTRFSSQETQYF
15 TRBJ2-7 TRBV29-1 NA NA TGCAGCGCCAAGCAGAGTGGGACCGGGGAATACGAGCAGTACTTC CSAKQSGTGEYEQYF
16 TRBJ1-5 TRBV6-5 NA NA TGTGCCAGCAGTTATGAGCCTCCAGGGGTAGGACAGCCCCAGCATTTT CASSYEPPGVGQPQHF
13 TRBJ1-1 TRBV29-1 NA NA TGCAGCGTTGCGGCCGGGACATCCACTGAAGCTTTCTTT CSVAAGTSTEAFF
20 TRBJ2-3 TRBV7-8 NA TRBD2 TGTGCCAGCAGCCCTGGGACAGCTAGCGGGAGTATACTAGGCACAGATACGCAGTATTTT CASSPGTASGSILGTDTQYF
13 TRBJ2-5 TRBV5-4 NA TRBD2 TGTGCCAGCAGCTTCGCGGGAGGAGAGACCCAGTACTTC CASSFAGGETQYF
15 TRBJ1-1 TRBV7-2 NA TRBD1 TGTGCCAGCAGCCAACACCGGACAGGGGGCACTGAAGCTTTCTTT CASSQHRTGGTEAFF
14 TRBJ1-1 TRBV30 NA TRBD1 TGTGCCTGGATAAGATGGACAGGGGGGGATGAAGCTTTCTTT CAWIRWTGGDEAFF
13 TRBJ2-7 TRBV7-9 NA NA TGTGCCAGCAGCCCGTCACAGGGTAGCGAGCAGTACTTC CASSPSQGSEQYF
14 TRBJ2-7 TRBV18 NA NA TGTGCCAGCTCACCACCCGGCCGGGGCTACGAGCAGTACTTC CASSPPGRGYEQYF
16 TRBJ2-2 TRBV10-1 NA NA TGCGCCAGCAGCTATATCGGGACTCCTTACACCGGGGAGCTGTTTTTT CASSYIGTPYTGELFF
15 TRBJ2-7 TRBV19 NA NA TGTGCCAGTAGTACCCAGCAGCGCTACTCCTACGAGCAGTACTTC CASSTQQRYSYEQYF
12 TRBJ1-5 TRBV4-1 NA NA TGCGCCAGCAGCCAAGGTGGACAGCCCCAGCATTTT CASSQGGQPQHF
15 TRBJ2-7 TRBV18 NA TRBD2 TGTGCCAGCTCACCAGGGACTAGCGGGAGGGTCGAGCAGTACTTC CASSPGTSGRVEQYF
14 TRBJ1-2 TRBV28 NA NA TGTGCCAGCGGTACAACAGGGATTGAGTATGGCTACACCTTC CASGTTGIEYGYTF
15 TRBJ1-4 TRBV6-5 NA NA TGTGCCAGCAGACGAGGGACCCTTAGCGATGAAAAACTGTTTTTT CASRRGTLSDEKLFF
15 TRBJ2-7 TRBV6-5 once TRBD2 TGTGCCAGCAGACTAACTAGCGGGAGTGTCTACGAGCAGTACTTC CASRLTSGSVYEQYF
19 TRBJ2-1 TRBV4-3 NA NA TGCGCCAGCAGCCTCAGTTGGAGTTGGGTACCGGGAAGGGACAATGAGCAGTTCTTC CASSLSWSWVPGRDNEQFF
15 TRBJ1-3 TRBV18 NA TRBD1 TGTGCCAGCTCAACTACAGGGGATCCTGGAAACACCATATATTTT CASSTTGDPGNTIYF
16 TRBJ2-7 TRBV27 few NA TGTGCCAGCAGGCACCCGCCCACGGGACCGGACTACGAGCAGTACTTC CASRHPPTGPDYEQYF
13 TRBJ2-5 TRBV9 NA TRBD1 TGTGCCAGCGGGACAGGATGGACGGAGACCCAGTACTTC CASGTGWTETQYF
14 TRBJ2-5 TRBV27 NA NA TGTGCCAGCAGCAACAGAATTCCCCAAGAGACCCAGTACTTC CASSNRIPQETQYF
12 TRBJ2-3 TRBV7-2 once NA TGTGCCAGCAGCTCAGGTGGGGATACGCAGTATTTT CASSSGGDTQYF
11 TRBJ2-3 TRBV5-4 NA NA TGTGCCAGCAGTCTGAGAGATACGCAGTATTTT CASSLRDTQYF
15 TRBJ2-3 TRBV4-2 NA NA TGTGCCAGCAGCCCATTACAGGGAGGGGCAGATACGCAGTATTTT CASSPLQGGADTQYF
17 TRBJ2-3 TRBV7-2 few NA TGTGCCAGCAGCTTAGCGGAGAGGTGGCGTGGTCCAGATACGCAGTATTTT CASSLAERWRGPDTQYF
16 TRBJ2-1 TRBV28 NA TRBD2 TGTGCCAGCAGTTTAGGGCTAGCGGGACGTTACAATGAGCAGTTCTTC CASSLGLAGRYNEQFF
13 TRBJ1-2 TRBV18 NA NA TGTGCCAGCTCACAGGACAGAAACTATGGCTACACCTTC CASSQDRNYGYTF
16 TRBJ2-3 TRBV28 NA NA TGTGCCAGCAGTTCTCACTGGAGCGGGCTGACAGATACGCAGTATTTT CASSSHWSGLTDTQYF
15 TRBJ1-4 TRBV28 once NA TGTGCCAGCAGCCGTGGGGGACGGTTAGTGGAAAAACTGTTTTTT CASSRGGRLVEKLFF
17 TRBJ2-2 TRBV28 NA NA TGTGCCAGCAGTTTAATCGTAGTCGCAACGGCCACCGGGGAGCTGTTTTTT CASSLIVVATATGELFF
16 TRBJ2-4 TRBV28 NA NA TGTGCCAGCAGTTTATTCACTTCGCTAGCCAAAAACATTCAGTACTTC CASSLFTSLAKNIQYF
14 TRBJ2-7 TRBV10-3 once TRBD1 TGTGCCATCAGGGCCGGGACAGGGGTGCACGAGCAGTACTTC CAIRAGTGVHEQYF
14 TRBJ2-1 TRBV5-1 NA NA TGCGCCAGCAGCTTATCTGCTTTGGGGGGCGAGCAGTTCTTC CASSLSALGGEQFF
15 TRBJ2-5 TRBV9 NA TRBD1 TGTGCCAGCAGCGTAGCAAGACAGGGAAGGGAGACCCAGTACTTC CASSVARQGRETQYF
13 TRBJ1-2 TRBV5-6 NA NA TGTGCCAGCAGCTTGGGTGGCGTGGTTGTCTACACCTTC CASSLGGVVVYTF
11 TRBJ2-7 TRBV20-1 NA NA TGCAGTGCTAGAGGAACCTACGAGCAGTACTTC CSARGTYEQYF
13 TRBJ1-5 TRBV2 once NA TGTGCCAGCAGACCCGCGGCCTATCAGCCCCAGCATTTT CASRPAAYQPQHF
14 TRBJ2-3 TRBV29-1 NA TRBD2 TGCAGCGTTAAAGGGACTAGTCGGGCAGATACGCAGTATTTT CSVKGTSRADTQYF
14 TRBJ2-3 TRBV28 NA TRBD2 TGTGCCAGCCTTAGTGGCGGGAGGACAGATACGCAGTATTTT CASLSGGRTDTQYF
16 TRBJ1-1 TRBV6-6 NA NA TGTGCCAGCAGTTACCCTCCAGGGGCCATGAACACTGAAGCTTTCTTT CASSYPPGAMNTEAFF
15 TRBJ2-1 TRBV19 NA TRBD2 TGTGCCAGTAGTATCTTGGGAGGGATCTACAATGAGCAGTTCTTC CASSILGGIYNEQFF
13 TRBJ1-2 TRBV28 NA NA TGTGCCAGCAGTTACAGGGCTAACTATGGCTACACCTTC CASSYRANYGYTF
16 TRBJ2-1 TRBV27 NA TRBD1 TGTGCCAGCAGTCACGTCAACAGGGGGTTCTACAATGAGCAGTTCTTC CASSHVNRGFYNEQFF
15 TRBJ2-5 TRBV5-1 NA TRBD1 TGCGCCAGCAGCTTGGAAGGACAGGGAGGAGAGACCCAGTACTTC CASSLEGQGGETQYF